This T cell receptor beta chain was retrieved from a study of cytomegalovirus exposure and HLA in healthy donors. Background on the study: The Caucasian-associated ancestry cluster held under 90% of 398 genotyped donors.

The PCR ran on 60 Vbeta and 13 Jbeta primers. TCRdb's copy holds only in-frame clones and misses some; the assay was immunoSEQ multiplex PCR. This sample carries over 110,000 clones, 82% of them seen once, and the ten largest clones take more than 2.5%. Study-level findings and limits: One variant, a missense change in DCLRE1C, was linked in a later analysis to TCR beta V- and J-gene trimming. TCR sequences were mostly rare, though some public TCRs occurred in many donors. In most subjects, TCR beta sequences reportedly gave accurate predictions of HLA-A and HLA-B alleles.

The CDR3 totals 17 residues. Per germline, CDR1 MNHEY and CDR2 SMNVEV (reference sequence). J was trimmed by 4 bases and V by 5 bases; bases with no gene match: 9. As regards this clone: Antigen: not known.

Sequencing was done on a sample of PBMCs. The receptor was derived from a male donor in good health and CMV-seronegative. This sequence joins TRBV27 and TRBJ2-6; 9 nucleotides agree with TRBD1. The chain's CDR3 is CASSPTWTGAGANVLTF. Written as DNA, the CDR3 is TGTGCCAGCAGTCCCACCTGGACAGGGGCCGGGGCCAACGTCCTGACTTTC. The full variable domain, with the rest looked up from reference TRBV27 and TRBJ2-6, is EAQVTQNPRYLITVTGKKLTVTCSQNMNHEYMSWYRQDPGLGLRQIYYSMNVEVTDKGDVPEGYKVSRKEKRNFPLILESPSPNQTSLYFCASSPTWTGAGANVLTFGAGSRLTVL.